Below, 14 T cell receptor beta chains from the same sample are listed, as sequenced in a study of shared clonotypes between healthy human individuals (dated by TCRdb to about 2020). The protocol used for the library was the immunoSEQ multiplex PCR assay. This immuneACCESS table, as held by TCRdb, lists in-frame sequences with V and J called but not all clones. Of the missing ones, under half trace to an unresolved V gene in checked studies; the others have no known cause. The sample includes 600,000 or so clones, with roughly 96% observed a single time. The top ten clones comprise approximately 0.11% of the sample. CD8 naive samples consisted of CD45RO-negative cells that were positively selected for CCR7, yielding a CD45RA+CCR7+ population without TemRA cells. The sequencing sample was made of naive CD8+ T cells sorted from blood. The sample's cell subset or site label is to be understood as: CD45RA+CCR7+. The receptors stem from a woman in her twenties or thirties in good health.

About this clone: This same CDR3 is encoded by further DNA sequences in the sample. As DNA, the CDR3 is TGCGCCAGCAGCTTGGTTGGGACAGAAGAGACCCAGTACTTC. It is translated as CASSLVGTEETQYF. The J gene is TRBJ2-5, the V gene TRBV5-1; TRBD1 agrees at 7 bases. The ends lost 0 bases at V and 3 bases at J; junction bases unmatched: 2. The length of the CDR3 is 14 residues. Germline V gene sequence: CDR1 SGHRS, CDR2 YFSETQ.

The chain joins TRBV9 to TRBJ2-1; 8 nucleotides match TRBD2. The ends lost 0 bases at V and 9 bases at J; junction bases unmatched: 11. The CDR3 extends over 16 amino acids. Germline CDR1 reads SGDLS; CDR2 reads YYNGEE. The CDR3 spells CASSVGLPGLVGEQFF. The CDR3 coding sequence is TGTGCCAGCAGCGTAGGACTACCGGGACTAGTGGGTGAGCAGTTCTTC.

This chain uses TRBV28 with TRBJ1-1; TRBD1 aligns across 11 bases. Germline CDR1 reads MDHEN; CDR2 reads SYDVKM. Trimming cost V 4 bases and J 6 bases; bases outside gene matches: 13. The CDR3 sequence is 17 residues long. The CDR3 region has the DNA TGTGCCAGCAGTTCGCTACGACGGACAGGGGGCCAGGCTGAAGCTTTCTTT. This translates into CASSSLRRTGGQAEAFF.

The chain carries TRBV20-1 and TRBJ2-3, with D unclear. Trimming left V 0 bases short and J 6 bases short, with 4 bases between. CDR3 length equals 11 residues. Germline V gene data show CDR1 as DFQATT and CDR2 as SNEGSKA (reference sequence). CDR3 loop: CSAREMDTQYF. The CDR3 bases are TGCAGTGCTAGAGAAATGGATACGCAGTATTTT.

CDR3 coding DNA: TGTGCCAGCAGCGATGCGGGCCGACATACTTCCTACACCTTC. Its translation is CASSDAGRHTSYTF. The chain combines TRBV5-6 with TRBJ1-2; no clear D. Deletions cut 4 bases from V and 10 bases from J, with 20 bases between. Germline lookup yields CDR1 SGHDT and CDR2 YYEEEE. The CDR3 is 14 amino acids.

The DNA of the CDR3 is TGTGCCAGCAGTTCTGACGGGACAGTGAACACTGAAGCTTTCTTT. Its translation is CASSSDGTVNTEAFF. J is TRBJ1-1 and V is TRBV27, with TRBD1 matching over 7 bases. CDR3 size: 15 residues. Trimming removed 4 bases from V and 0 bases from J; junction bases left unmatched: 5. Germline V gene data show CDR1 as MNHEY and CDR2 as SMNVEV (reference sequence).

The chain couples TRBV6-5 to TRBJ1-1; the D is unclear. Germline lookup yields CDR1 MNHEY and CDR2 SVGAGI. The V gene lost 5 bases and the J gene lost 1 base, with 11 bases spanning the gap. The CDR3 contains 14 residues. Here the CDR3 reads CASSKEPANTEAFF. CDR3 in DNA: TGTGCCAGCAGTAAAGAACCAGCGAACACTGAAGCTTTCTTT.

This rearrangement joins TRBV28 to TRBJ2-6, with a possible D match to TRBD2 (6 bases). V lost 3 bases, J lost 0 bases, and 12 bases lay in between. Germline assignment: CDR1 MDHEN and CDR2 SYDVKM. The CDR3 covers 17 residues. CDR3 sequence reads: CASSLGGVSSGANVLTF. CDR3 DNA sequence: TGTGCCAGCAGTTTGGGGGGTGTTAGCTCTGGGGCCAACGTCCTGACTTTC.

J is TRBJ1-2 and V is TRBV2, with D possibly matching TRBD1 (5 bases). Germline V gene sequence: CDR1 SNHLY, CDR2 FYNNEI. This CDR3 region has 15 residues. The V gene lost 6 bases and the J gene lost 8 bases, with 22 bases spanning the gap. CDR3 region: CASSLVRQNSWGYTF. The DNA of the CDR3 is TGTGCCAGCAGCCTCGTTCGACAGAACTCGTGGGGCTACACCTTC. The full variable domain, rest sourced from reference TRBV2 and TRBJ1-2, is EPEVTQTPSHQVTQMGQEVILRCVPISNHLYFYWYRQILGQKVEFLVSFYNNEISEKSEIFDDQFSVERPDGSNFTLKIRSTKLEDSAMYFCASSLVRQNSWGYTFGSGTRLTVV.

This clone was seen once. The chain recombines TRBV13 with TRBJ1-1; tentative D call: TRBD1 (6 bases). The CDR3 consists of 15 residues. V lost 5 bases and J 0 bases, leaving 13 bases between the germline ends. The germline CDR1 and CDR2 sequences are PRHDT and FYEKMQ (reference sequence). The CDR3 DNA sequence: TGTGCCAGCAGCACTGAACAGGGACTGAACACTGAAGCTTTCTTT. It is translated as CASSTEQGLNTEAFF.

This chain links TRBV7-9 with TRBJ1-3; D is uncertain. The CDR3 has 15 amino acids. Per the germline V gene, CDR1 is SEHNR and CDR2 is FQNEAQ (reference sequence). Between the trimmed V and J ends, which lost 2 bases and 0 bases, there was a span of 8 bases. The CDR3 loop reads CASSLPGVSGNTIYF. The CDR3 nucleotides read TGTGCCAGCAGCTTACCGGGTGTCTCTGGAAACACCATATATTTT.

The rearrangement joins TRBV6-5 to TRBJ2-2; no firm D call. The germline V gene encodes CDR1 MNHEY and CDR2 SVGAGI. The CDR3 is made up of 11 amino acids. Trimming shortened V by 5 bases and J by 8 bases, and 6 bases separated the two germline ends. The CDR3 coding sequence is TGTGCCAGCAGTCCTGGGGGGGAGCTGTTTTTT. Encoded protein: CASSPGGELFF.

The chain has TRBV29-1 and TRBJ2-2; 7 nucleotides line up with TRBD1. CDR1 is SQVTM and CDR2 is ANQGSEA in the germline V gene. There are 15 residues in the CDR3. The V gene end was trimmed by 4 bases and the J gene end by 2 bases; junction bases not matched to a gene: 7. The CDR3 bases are TGCAGCGTTGCCTTTGACAGGGATAACACCGGGGAGCTGTTTTTT. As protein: CSVAFDRDNTGELFF.

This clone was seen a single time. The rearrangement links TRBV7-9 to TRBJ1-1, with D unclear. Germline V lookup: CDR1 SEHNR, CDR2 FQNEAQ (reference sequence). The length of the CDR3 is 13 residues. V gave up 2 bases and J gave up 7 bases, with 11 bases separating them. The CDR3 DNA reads TGTGCCAGCAGCTTAACCCTAAACGGTGAAGCTTTCTTT. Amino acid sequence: CASSLTLNGEAFF.